These 5 T cell receptor beta chains came from one sample sequenced in a study of T cells in Graves' hyperthyroidism and ophthalmopathy. RNA transcripts yielded amplified TCR beta CDR3 regions. Using the HTBI primer set, a first-round RT-PCR was run on the TCR CDR3. Each CDR3 protein is one row after TCRdb ran MiXCR on the multiplex PCR reads. Of a few hundred thousand distinct CDR3 sequences detected, approximately 14% appear once; the ten largest clones hold roughly 7.7%. Sequenced material: blood. Receptors were obtained from a young woman with Graves' hyperthyroidism.

This clonotype appeared a few times. The CDR3 coding sequence is TGTGCCAGCACGGAGGACAGGGAAGACTATGGCTACACCTTC. Translated: CASTEDREDYGYTF. The chain recombines TRBV6-1 with TRBJ1-2; 8 positions match TRBD1. This CDR3 contains 14 residues. V gave up 7 bases and J gave up 3 bases; unmatched junction bases: 7. Germline V gives CDR1 MNHNS, CDR2 SASEGT.

This clonotype was seen a handful of times. This sequence joins TRBV10-3 and TRBJ1-5; D is perhaps TRBD1 (5 bases). Germline CDR1 ENHRY, CDR2 SYGVKD. The ends were cut back, 2 bases at V and 6 bases at J, with 11 bases in the middle. The CDR3 consists of 14 residues. CDR3 sequence (DNA): TGTGCCATCAGTGAGGGGCAGGGAGGTCAGCCCCAGCATTTT. It encodes CAISEGQGGQPQHF.

In regard to this clonotype: This may stem from a read error, because a much larger clone lies one nucleotide away. CDR3 DNA sequence: TGTGCCACCAGGAGCACGGGACGGTCTAATGAAAAACTGTTTTTT. This gives the protein CATRSTGRSNEKLFF. The chain recombines TRBV15 with TRBJ1-4, with D maybe TRBD1 (5 bases). The CDR3 contains 15 residues. The V gene's germline CDR1 is LNHNV and CDR2 YYDKDF (reference sequence). The V and J ends lost 6 bases and 3 bases respectively, with 14 bases between them.

This clonotype was seen ten or more times. This chain links TRBV11-3 with TRBJ1-2, with D possibly matching TRBD1 (5 bases). V was cut by 5 bases and J by 4 bases, with 8 bases left in between. Germline V lookup: CDR1 SGHNT, CDR2 YENEEA. The CDR3 runs to 12 residues. The CDR3 is CASSKGLYGYTF. The CDR3 DNA follows: TGTGCCAGCAGCAAGGGACTCTATGGCTACACCTTC.

This clonotype was detected many times. V usage is TRBV7-2 and J usage is TRBJ2-7; D may be TRBD1 or TRBD2 (6 bases each). The germline V and J ends were trimmed by 1 base and 6 bases, with 16 bases remaining between them. The germline V gene encodes CDR1 SGHTA and CDR2 FQGNSA. The CDR3 covers 15 residues. CDR3 protein: CASSLEAGKGVEQYF. The CDR3 region has the DNA TGTGCCAGCAGCTTAGAGGCGGGAAAGGGGGTCGAGCAGTACTTC.